The 22 T cell receptor beta chains listed next were all sequenced from one sample in a study of blood T cell repertoires in COVID-19. Only in-frame clones appear in the TCRdb table, and some are missing; sequencing was by immunoSEQ multiplex PCR. The repertoire includes a few hundred thousand clones, 86% of them detected once, and around 1.5% sits in the top ten. Sequenced sample: peripheral blood. The receptors here all came from a woman aged 45-60 years with acute or convalescent COVID-19.

The rearrangement links TRBV28 to TRBJ2-7; tentatively, D is TRBD1 (5 bases). The CDR3 extends over 12 amino acids. Germline CDR1 reads MDHEN; CDR2 reads SYDVKM. V was pared by 3 bases and J by 4 bases, with 7 bases between. CDR3 DNA sequence: TGTGCCAGCAGTTTTGCAGGGTACGAGCAGTACTTC. Translation gives CASSFAGYEQYF. Supplemented by reference TRBV28 and TRBJ2-7, the full variable domain reads DVKVTQSSRYLVKRTGEKVFLECVQDMDHENMFWYRQDPGLGLRLIYFSYDVKMKEKGDIPEGYSVSREKKERFSLILESASTNQTSMYLCASSFAGYEQYFGPGTRLTVT.

The genes are TRBV7-6 and TRBJ2-1, with a tentative D call TRBD2 (5 bases). The CDR3 has 16 residues. V was shortened by 3 bases and J by 3 bases, with 15 bases between the two germline ends. Per the germline V gene, CDR1 is SGHVS and CDR2 is FNYEAQ. The CDR3 coding sequence is TGTGCCAGCAGCTTGCGTGGGAGTGCCCTCTACAATGAGCAGTTCTTC. Encoded protein: CASSLRGSALYNEQFF.

The genes are TRBV7-2 and TRBJ1-2, with 8 bases lining up with TRBD1. The V segment lost 0 bases and the J segment 8 bases; nucleotides outside the gene matches: 2. This CDR3 contains 13 residues. CDR1 is SGHTA and CDR2 is FQGNSA in the germline V gene. This CDR3 reads CASSLARDRGYTF. The CDR3 region has the DNA TGTGCCAGCAGCTTAGCCCGGGACAGGGGCTACACCTTC.

V and J are TRBV30 and TRBJ2-3, with TRBD2 matching over 11 bases. This CDR3 spans 16 amino acids. Germline CDR1 reads GTSNPN; CDR2 reads SVGIG (reference sequence). Losses at the gene ends were 1 base for V and 4 bases for J; bases not matched to a gene: 7. DNA for the CDR3: TGTGCCTGGAGTGAAACTAGCGGGAGTCGGGCAGATACGCAGTATTTT. Translated, it gives CAWSETSGSRADTQYF.

This sequence joins TRBV29-1 and TRBJ1-1; no clear D. Per germline, CDR1 SQVTM and CDR2 ANQGSEA. The CDR3 has 12 amino acids. The V gene lost 6 bases and the J gene lost 1 base, with 9 bases spanning the gap. The CDR3 protein is CSVADANTEAFF. The DNA for the CDR3 is TGCAGCGTAGCGGACGCGAACACTGAAGCTTTCTTT.

The chain is built from TRBV10-1 and TRBJ2-2; TRBD2 matches 12 bases. The germline CDR1 and CDR2 sequences are WNHNN and SYGVQD (reference sequence). The junction had 5 bases not matched to a gene; V was cut back by 2 bases and J by 1 base. The CDR3 sequence is 18 residues long. CDR3 in amino acids: CASSEISSGRENTGELFF. CDR3 DNA sequence: TGCGCCAGCAGTGAGATTTCTAGCGGGAGGGAGAACACCGGGGAGCTGTTTTTT.

This chain connects TRBV5-6 to TRBJ2-2, with TRBD1 identical over 10 bases. Germline CDR1 and CDR2: SGHDT and YYEEEE. V shed 0 bases and J 4 bases; nucleotides not matched to a gene: 6. This CDR3 is built from 17 residues. The CDR3 DNA reads as TGTGCCAGCAGCTTGGTCACCGGGACAGGGGTCACCGGGGAGCTGTTTTTT. This codes for CASSLVTGTGVTGELFF.

This chain's CDR3 is CASSPSTGGDYGYTF. The CDR3 bases are TGTGCCAGCTCCCCCAGCACGGGGGGCGACTATGGCTACACCTTC. V is TRBV18 and J is TRBJ1-2; a possible D gene is TRBD1 (6 bases). V shed 6 bases and J shed 3 bases, with 17 bases lying between them. CDR1 is KGHSH and CDR2 is LQKENI in the germline V gene. This CDR3 is 15 amino acids long.

The V call is TRBV19, the J call TRBJ1-4, with a weak D call TRBD1 (5 bases). With 4 bases removed from V and 15 bases from J, the gap between germline ends came to 18 bases. The CDR3 extends over 13 amino acids. Germline assignment: CDR1 LNHDA and CDR2 SQIVND (reference sequence). CDR3 region: CASSTTGTRSVFF. The CDR3 coding sequence is TGTGCCAGTAGTACGACCGGGACTCGGTCGGTGTTTTTT.

This clone was counted only a few times. The chain uses TRBV7-3 and TRBJ1-3, with a possible D match to TRBD1 (6 bases). This CDR3 region has 16 residues. Trimming cost V 5 bases and J 0 bases, with 14 bases left between them. Germline V gene sequence: CDR1 SGHTA, CDR2 FQGTGA. CDR3: CASSLTATGSGNTIYF. The CDR3 coding sequence is TGTGCCAGCAGCCTGACGGCGACAGGCTCTGGAAACACCATATATTTT.

This chain uses TRBV20-1 with TRBJ2-1; 8 bases line up with TRBD2. The germline gives CDR1 DFQATT, CDR2 SNEGSKA (reference sequence). The CDR3 is made up of 17 amino acids. J gave up 1 base and V 3 bases, and 11 bases lay outside the gene matches. Here the CDR3 reads CSASFPEAGVSYNEQFF. The CDR3 DNA is TGCAGTGCTAGTTTCCCTGAAGCGGGGGTGTCCTACAATGAGCAGTTCTTC.

The chain is built from TRBV7-9 and TRBJ1-4; 7 bases match TRBD1. The trim removed 5 bases at V and 5 bases at J, leaving 5 bases unmatched. CDR3 length: 14 residues. Germline V gene data show CDR1 as SEHNR and CDR2 as FQNEAQ (reference sequence). The CDR3 nucleotides are TGTGCCAGCAGCACGGGACAGACAAATGAAAAACTGTTTTTT. This translates into CASSTGQTNEKLFF.

The V and J genes are TRBV4-1 and TRBJ2-7, with 9 bases aligning to TRBD1. This CDR3 comprises 15 residues. The germline gives CDR1 MGHRA, CDR2 YSYEKL. Losses at the gene ends were 4 bases for V and 2 bases for J; bases not matched to a gene: 6. CDR3 sequence: CASSRGQGPTYEQYF. DNA for the CDR3: TGCGCCAGCAGCCGCGGACAGGGGCCAACCTACGAGCAGTACTTC.

This clone was seen once. This chain joins TRBV9 and TRBJ2-5, with 7 bases fitting TRBD1. This CDR3 is 14 amino acids long. From germline, CDR1 is SGDLS and CDR2 YYNGEE. The V gene end was trimmed by 4 bases and the J gene end by 0 bases; junction bases not matched to a gene: 3. Here the CDR3 DNA reads TGTGCCAGCAGCACCGGGACAGACCAAGAGACCCAGTACTTC. It codes for CASSTGTDQETQYF.

Details on this clone: Within the sample, other DNA sequences also encode this same CDR3. The chain couples TRBV9 to TRBJ2-1; 7 bases match TRBD2. With 0 bases clipped from V and 5 bases from J, the junction kept 8 bases outside the gene matches. The CDR3 sequence is 16 residues long. Germline V gene data show CDR1 as SGDLS and CDR2 as YYNGEE. CDR3 loop: CASSVVSSGADNEQFF. The CDR3 DNA is TGTGCCAGCAGCGTAGTGTCCAGCGGGGCCGACAATGAGCAGTTCTTC.

The chain has TRBV5-6 and TRBJ1-1; perhaps TRBD1 as D (5 bases). CDR3 length: 15 amino acids. Between the trimmed V and J ends, which lost 0 bases and 1 base, there was a span of 10 bases. Germline V lookup: CDR1 SGHDT, CDR2 YYEEEE. The CDR3 DNA is TGTGCCAGCAGCTTGGATGGCGGGGGGAACACTGAAGCTTTCTTT. It specifies CASSLDGGGNTEAFF.

This clone came up a few times. The rearrangement uses TRBV6-5 and TRBJ1-1; possible D gene TRBD1, 6 bases. The germline V and J ends were trimmed by 0 bases and 5 bases, with 16 bases remaining between them. The CDR3 runs to 16 residues. CDR1 is MNHEY, CDR2 SVGAGI, per germline. CDR3 sequence: CASSYSSGGLGTEAFF. The CDR3 DNA is TGTGCCAGCAGTTACTCGAGTGGGGGCCTGGGGACTGAAGCTTTCTTT.

This chain connects TRBV9 to TRBJ2-7; no clear D. The V gene's germline CDR1 is SGDLS and CDR2 YYNGEE. This CDR3 contains 14 residues. With 5 bases removed from V and 2 bases from J, the gap between germline ends came to 14 bases. Here the CDR3 DNA reads TGTGCCAGCAGTCCCTTGACTGTACCCTACGAGCAGTACTTC. Encoded protein: CASSPLTVPYEQYF.

V usage is TRBV7-3 and J usage is TRBJ1-1; a possible D gene is TRBD1 (5 bases). Trimming shortened V by 8 bases and J by 1 base, and 11 bases separated the two germline ends. Germline CDR1 SGHTA, CDR2 FQGTGA. This CDR3 region has 13 residues. CDR3 sequence reads: CASARQRNTEAFF. The DNA for the CDR3 is TGTGCCAGCGCTAGACAGAGGAACACTGAAGCTTTCTTT.

The J gene is TRBJ2-7, the V gene TRBV11-2; D possibly corresponds to TRBD2 (5 bases). This CDR3 is 15 amino acids long. Germline CDR1 and CDR2: SGHAT and FQNNGV. Trimming cost V 1 base and J 0 bases, with 10 bases left between them. The CDR3 sequence: CASSLGGPSSYEQYF. The CDR3 DNA follows: TGTGCCAGCAGCTTAGGCGGGCCCAGCTCCTACGAGCAGTACTTC.

The chain employs TRBV9 and TRBJ1-1, with D unclear. This CDR3 spans 13 amino acids. Trimming removed 0 bases from V and 5 bases from J, with 8 bases in between. From germline, CDR1 is SGDLS and CDR2 YYNGEE. Here the CDR3 reads CASSVETGTEAFF. The CDR3 nucleotides read TGTGCCAGCAGCGTAGAGACGGGGACTGAAGCTTTCTTT.

The J gene is TRBJ1-5, the V gene TRBV27, with TRBD1 identical over 8 bases. V was pared by 5 bases and J by 7 bases, with 4 bases of the junction left unmatched. The CDR3 runs 13 residues. Germline V gene lookup returns CDR1 MNHEY and CDR2 SMNVEV (reference sequence). The CDR3, as DNA: TGTGCCAGCAGTCCGGACAGGGAACAGCCCCAGCATTTT. It encodes CASSPDREQPQHF.